This entry lists 27 T cell receptor beta chains sequenced from one sample in a study of long-term antiretroviral therapy in people with HIV. The assay, immunoSEQ v3.0, was run at survey level. Profiled with immunoSEQ multiplex PCR; TCRdb holds only in-frame clones, not every one. The sample yields tens of thousands of clones, around 80% seen once. Sequencing was performed on unsorted PBMCs, taken 1.5 years after starting antiretroviral therapy. The receptor source for this set is a young man with HIV.

The V and J genes are TRBV20-1 and TRBJ2-1; D gene ambiguous. Germline V gene sequence: CDR1 DFQATT, CDR2 SNEGSKA (reference sequence). Trimming removed 5 bases from V and 3 bases from J, with 2 bases in between. The CDR3 runs 10 residues. The CDR3 spells CSAHYNEQFF. In DNA form, the CDR3 reads TGCAGTGCTCACTACAATGAGCAGTTCTTC.

The chain combines TRBV5-4 with TRBJ2-7; 12 nucleotides match TRBD1. The V gene's germline CDR1 is SGHNT and CDR2 YYREEE (reference sequence). Trimming removed 4 bases from V and 5 bases from J; junction bases left unmatched: 7. The length of the CDR3 is 15 residues. The CDR3, as DNA: TGTGCCAGCAGCGTCGCCGGGACAGGGGGCCACGAGCAGTACTTC. It is translated as CASSVAGTGGHEQYF.

This clone was picked up one time. The V gene is TRBV6-5, the J gene TRBJ2-7; D ambiguous. CDR1 and CDR2 (germline): MNHEY, SVGAGI. This CDR3 contains 12 residues. Trimming pared 4 bases from V and 7 bases from J, leaving 11 bases between. CDR3 amino acids: CASSSDGREQYF. The CDR3 nucleotides are TGTGCCAGCAGTTCGGACGGAAGAGAGCAGTACTTC.

Judged by abundance, this clone is large. The chain joins TRBV4-2 to TRBJ2-5, with 8 bases that match TRBD1. The J segment lost 1 base and the V segment lost 4 bases, leaving 5 bases of the junction unmatched. This CDR3 comprises 15 residues. The germline V gene has CDR1 LGHNA and CDR2 YNFKEQ. CDR3 protein: CASSPTGAPQETQYF. For the CDR3, the DNA is TGTGCCAGCAGCCCGACAGGGGCACCCCAAGAGACCCAGTACTTC.

V is TRBV29-1 and J is TRBJ2-1; possible D gene TRBD2, 6 bases. The CDR3 spans 13 residues. CDR1 SQVTM and CDR2 ANQGSEA come from the germline V gene. This chain's CDR3 is CAGSGWAYNEQFF. For the CDR3, the DNA is TGCGCGGGGAGTGGGTGGGCCTACAATGAGCAGTTCTTC.

V gene TRBV9 combines with J gene TRBJ2-2, with TRBD2 matching over 11 bases. Unmatched junction bases numbered 14, after V lost 3 bases and J lost 4 bases. Per germline, CDR1 SGDLS and CDR2 YYNGEE. The CDR3 is 19 residues long. CDR3 nucleotides: TGTGCCAGCAGCGAGGGGAGGGTAGCGGGGGGGCGTCGCACCGGGGAGCTGTTTTTT. It specifies CASSEGRVAGGRRTGELFF. Combining the CDR3 with reference TRBV9 and TRBJ2-2 gives the whole variable domain DSGVTQTPKHLITATGQRVTLRCSPRSGDLSVYWYQQSLDQGLQFLIQYYNGEERAKGNILERFSAQQFPDLHSELNLSSLELGDSALYFCASSEGRVAGGRRTGELFFGEGSRLTVL.

V gene TRBV19 combines with J gene TRBJ2-3; tentatively, D is TRBD1 or TRBD2 (6 bases each). In germline, CDR1 is LNHDA, CDR2 SQIVND (reference sequence). The V gene lost 5 bases and the J gene lost 1 base, with 16 bases spanning the gap. The CDR3 is made up of 16 amino acids. The CDR3 DNA sequence: TGTGCCAGTAGTCCCCCCGTGGGGGGCGGCACAGATACGCAGTATTTT. Its protein is CASSPPVGGGTDTQYF.

This clone was seen more than once but under ten times. The V gene is TRBV4-1, the J gene TRBJ1-5, with D possibly being TRBD1 (6 bases). With 4 bases removed from V and 0 bases from J, the gap between germline ends came to 10 bases. Germline V lookup: CDR1 MGHRA, CDR2 YSYEKL. The CDR3 consists of 15 residues. As DNA, the CDR3 is TGCGCCAGCAGCCGCGAGGGGGTTAGCAATCAGCCCCAGCATTTT. It yields the protein CASSREGVSNQPQHF.

In this sample, this clone turned up once. The chain has TRBV11-3 and TRBJ2-7; D perhaps matches TRBD1 (5 bases). The germline CDR1 and CDR2 sequences are SGHNT and YENEEA. Between the trimmed V and J ends, which lost 1 base and 1 base, there was a span of 8 bases. This CDR3 is 14 amino acids long. CDR3 sequence reads: CASSLGGASYEQYF. DNA for the CDR3: TGTGCCAGCAGCTTAGGTGGGGCTTCCTACGAGCAGTACTTC.

This clone occurred a few times. The rearrangement joins TRBV6-1 to TRBJ1-6, with D unclear. Per the germline V gene, CDR1 is MNHNS and CDR2 is SASEGT. The CDR3 extends over 13 amino acids. V gave up 8 bases and J gave up 6 bases, with 11 bases separating them. CDR3 protein: CASWAVGNSPLHF. The CDR3 DNA is TGTGCCAGCTGGGCGGTGGGTAATTCACCCCTCCACTTT.

The genes are TRBV7-9 and TRBJ1-4; 7 bases are a match to TRBD1. This CDR3 region has 15 residues. J was trimmed by 1 base and V by 7 bases; bases with no gene match: 6. Germline loops: CDR1 SEHNR, CDR2 FQNEAQ (reference sequence). The CDR3 reads CASTQDRVTNEKLFF. The CDR3 bases are TGTGCCAGCACCCAAGACAGGGTAACTAATGAAAAACTGTTTTTT. Together with reference TRBV7-9 and TRBJ1-4, the CDR3 gives the full variable domain: DTGVSQNPRHKITKRGQNVTFRCDPISEHNRLYWYRQTLGQGPEFLTYFQNEAQLEKSRLLSDRFSAERPKGSFSTLEIQRTEQGDSAMYLCASTQDRVTNEKLFFGSGTQLSVL.

The chain combines TRBV7-3 with TRBJ2-1; the D gene is possibly TRBD2 (5 bases). Germline CDR1 reads SGHTA; CDR2 reads FQGTGA. The CDR3 runs 18 residues. Trimming took off 4 bases at V and 5 bases at J, with 24 bases between the two ends. The CDR3 region has the DNA TGTGCCAGCAGCTCCATAGGAGGACGAGGATCCTCACACAATGAGCAGTTCTTC. Translation gives CASSSIGGRGSSHNEQFF.

The chain joins TRBV6-1 to TRBJ1-2, with D perhaps matching TRBD1 (6 bases). The V gene lost 1 base and the J gene lost 4 bases, with 13 bases spanning the gap. This CDR3 region has 15 residues. The V gene's germline CDR1 is MNHNS and CDR2 SASEGT. Here the CDR3 reads CASSEEGGMGYGYTF. DNA of the CDR3: TGTGCCAGCAGTGAAGAGGGGGGGATGGGCTATGGCTACACCTTC.

This rearrangement joins TRBV4-2 to TRBJ2-7; 9 bases agree with TRBD2. CDR1 and CDR2 from the germline V gene are LGHNA and YNFKEQ. V shed 0 bases, J shed 4 bases, and the junction held 10 bases outside the gene matches. The CDR3 consists of 17 residues. The CDR3 region is CASSQDRERGDPYEQYF. The CDR3 DNA follows: TGTGCCAGCAGCCAAGATCGGGAGCGGGGGGATCCTTACGAGCAGTACTTC.

This chain links TRBV18 with TRBJ1-4; 9 positions match TRBD1. Germline V gene sequence: CDR1 KGHSH, CDR2 LQKENI. The CDR3 is 17 residues long. V shed 0 bases, J shed 8 bases, and the junction held 10 bases outside the gene matches. This CDR3 reads CASSPPTGQGTREKLFF. As DNA, the CDR3 is TGTGCCAGCTCACCACCCACGGGACAGGGAACGAGAGAAAAACTGTTTTTT.

This chain joins TRBV15 and TRBJ2-2; D not certain. CDR3 size: 16 residues. The V gene's germline CDR1 is LNHNV and CDR2 YYDKDF (reference sequence). The germline V and J ends were trimmed by 0 bases and 2 bases, with 10 bases remaining between them. The CDR3 here is CATSRDRHRNTGELFF. CDR3 nucleotide sequence: TGTGCCACCAGCAGAGATCGGCACAGAAACACCGGGGAGCTGTTTTTT. Looking up the rest from reference TRBV15 and TRBJ2-2 gives the full variable domain: DAMVIQNPRYQVTQFGKPVTLSCSQTLNHNVMYWYQQKSSQAPKLLFHYYDKDFNNEADTPDNFQSRRPNTSFCFLDIRSPGLGDTAMYLCATSRDRHRNTGELFFGEGSRLTVL.

The J gene is TRBJ2-2, the V gene TRBV4-3; D not certain. The CDR3 is 15 residues long. CDR1 and CDR2 (germline): LGHNA, YSLEER. V lost 4 bases to trimming and J lost 0 bases, with 9 bases between them. The DNA for the CDR3 is TGCGCCAGCAGCCTTCATCGGGCGAACACCGGGGAGCTGTTTTTT. Translating it yields CASSLHRANTGELFF.

The V call is TRBV27, the J call TRBJ2-1, with 9 positions matching TRBD2. Germline V lookup: CDR1 MNHEY, CDR2 SMNVEV (reference sequence). The CDR3 has 17 residues. V lost 0 bases, J lost 8 bases, and 11 bases stayed unmatched. The CDR3 protein is CASSLSKAVAGADEQFF. The CDR3 nucleotides read TGTGCCAGCAGTTTATCGAAGGCGGTAGCGGGAGCTGATGAGCAGTTCTTC.

This clone was counted once. The V and J genes are TRBV6-5 and TRBJ1-2; D perhaps matches TRBD1 (5 bases). The CDR3 extends over 16 amino acids. Per germline, CDR1 MNHEY and CDR2 SVGAGI. Trimming left V 0 bases short and J 7 bases short, with 18 bases between. Here the CDR3 DNA reads TGTGCCAGCAGTTACTCGAGTAGCGGGTCTCAGGGTGGCTACACCTTC. It is translated as CASSYSSSGSQGGYTF.

The V call is TRBV30, the J call TRBJ2-7; a possible D gene is TRBD1 (6 bases). Germline V lookup: CDR1 GTSNPN, CDR2 SVGIG (reference sequence). V was cut by 3 bases and J by 1 base, with 10 bases left in between. CDR3 length: 13 residues. The CDR3 region is CAWRYRESYEQYF. DNA for the CDR3: TGTGCCTGGAGGTACAGGGAATCCTACGAGCAGTACTTC.

The CDR3 protein is CASSFRPGYSNQPQHF. CDR3 nucleotides: TGTGCCAGTAGTTTTAGACCGGGGTATAGCAATCAGCCCCAGCATTTT. This chain uses TRBV19 with TRBJ1-5; D unresolved. The CDR3 runs 16 residues. The ends were cut back, 5 bases at V and 0 bases at J, with 14 bases in the middle. Per germline, CDR1 LNHDA and CDR2 SQIVND (reference sequence).

The chain couples TRBV7-2 to TRBJ2-3; TRBD1 matches 8 bases. The CDR3 contains 15 residues. The ends lost 1 base at V and 3 bases at J; junction bases unmatched: 3. The V gene's germline CDR1 is SGHTA and CDR2 FQGNSA. The CDR3 nucleotides read TGTGCCAGCAGCTTAGAGCAGGGGGCAACAGATACGCAGTATTTT. Translated: CASSLEQGATDTQYF. The complete variable domain, with remaining parts taken from reference TRBV7-2 and TRBJ2-3, reads GAGVSQSPSNKVTEKGKDVELRCDPISGHTALYWYRQSLGQGLEFLIYFQGNSAPDKSGLPSDRFSAERTGGSVSTLTIQRTQQEDSAVYLCASSLEQGATDTQYFGPGTRLTVL.

This chain connects TRBV7-8 to TRBJ2-1; 13 bases line up with TRBD2. This CDR3 comprises 17 residues. The V segment lost 5 bases and the J segment 7 bases; nucleotides outside the gene matches: 11. From germline, CDR1 is SGHVS and CDR2 FQNEAQ. This CDR3 reads CASSRRLAGGWGNEQFF. As DNA, the CDR3 is TGTGCCAGCAGCCGTAGACTAGCGGGAGGTTGGGGGAATGAGCAGTTCTTC.

The chain links TRBV30 to TRBJ1-5; 7 positions agree with TRBD1. This CDR3 region has 14 residues. The V and J ends lost 1 base and 3 bases, in that order; junction bases with no gene match: 3. From germline, CDR1 is GTSNPN and CDR2 SVGIG (reference sequence). The CDR3 region has the DNA TGTGCCTGGAGTGCCAGGGGGACCAATCAGCCCCAGCATTTT. Its protein product is CAWSARGTNQPQHF.

The chain joins TRBV7-9 to TRBJ2-1; TRBD2 matches 11 bases. This CDR3 comprises 18 residues. With 4 bases clipped from V and 1 base from J, the junction kept 9 bases outside the gene matches. Germline-derived CDR1 and CDR2 are SEHNR and FQNEAQ (reference sequence). Written as DNA, the CDR3 is TGTGCCAGCAGCTCGCCTACTAGCGGGGGCCCTTCCTACAATGAGCAGTTCTTC. It encodes CASSSPTSGGPSYNEQFF.

The gene calls are TRBV9 and TRBJ2-5; TRBD2 is a possible D gene (7 bases). Germline V gene sequence: CDR1 SGDLS, CDR2 YYNGEE. V lost 1 base and J lost 5, with 18 bases in between. This CDR3 contains 16 residues. The CDR3 loop reads CASSVTAGASGETQYF. In DNA, the CDR3 is TGTGCCAGCAGCGTAACTGCGGGGGCCTCCGGGGAGACCCAGTACTTC.

The rearrangement uses TRBV2 and TRBJ1-2; D is undetermined. With 2 bases removed from V and 10 bases from J, the gap between germline ends came to 20 bases. The CDR3 totals 15 residues. Germline CDR1 and CDR2: SNHLY and FYNNEI. CDR3 protein: CASSEMAATSPNYTF. DNA of the CDR3: TGTGCCAGCAGTGAAATGGCCGCCACCTCCCCTAACTACACCTTC.